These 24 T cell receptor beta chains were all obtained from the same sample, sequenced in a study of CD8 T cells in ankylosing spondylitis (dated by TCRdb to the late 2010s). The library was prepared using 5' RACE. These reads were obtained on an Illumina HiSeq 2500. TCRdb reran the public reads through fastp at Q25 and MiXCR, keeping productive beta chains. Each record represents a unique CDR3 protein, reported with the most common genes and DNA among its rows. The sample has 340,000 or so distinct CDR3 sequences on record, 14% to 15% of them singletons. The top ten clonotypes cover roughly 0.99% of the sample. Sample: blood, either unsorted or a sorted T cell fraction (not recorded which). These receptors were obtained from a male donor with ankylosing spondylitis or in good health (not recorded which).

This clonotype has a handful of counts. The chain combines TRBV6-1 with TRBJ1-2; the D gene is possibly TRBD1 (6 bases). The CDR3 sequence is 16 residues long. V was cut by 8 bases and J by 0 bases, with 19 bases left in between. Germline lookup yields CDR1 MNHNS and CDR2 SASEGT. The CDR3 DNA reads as TGTGCCAGCTGGCGTGTAAAGGGGGGATCTAACTATGGCTACACCTTC. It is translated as CASWRVKGGSNYGYTF.

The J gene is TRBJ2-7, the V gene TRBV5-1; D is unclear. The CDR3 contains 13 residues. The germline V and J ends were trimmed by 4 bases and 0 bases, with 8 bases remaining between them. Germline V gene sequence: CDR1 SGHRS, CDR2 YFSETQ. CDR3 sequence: CASSIDNSYEQYF. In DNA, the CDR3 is TGCGCCAGCAGCATAGACAACTCCTACGAGCAGTACTTC.

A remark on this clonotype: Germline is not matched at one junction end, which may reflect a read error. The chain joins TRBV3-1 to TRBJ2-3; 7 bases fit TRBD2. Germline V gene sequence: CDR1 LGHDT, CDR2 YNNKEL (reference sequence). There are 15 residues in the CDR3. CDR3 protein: CASSQRGPSTDMQYF. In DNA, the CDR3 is TGTGCCTCCTCCCAGCGGGGCCCTAGCACAGATATGCAGTATTTT.

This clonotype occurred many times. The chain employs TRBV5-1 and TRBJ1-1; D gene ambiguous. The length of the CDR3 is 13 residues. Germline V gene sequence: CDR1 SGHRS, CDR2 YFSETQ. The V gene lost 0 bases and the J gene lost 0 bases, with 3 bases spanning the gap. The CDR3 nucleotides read TGCGCCAGCAGCTTGGTAGTGAACACTGAAGCTTTCTTT. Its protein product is CASSLVVNTEAFF.

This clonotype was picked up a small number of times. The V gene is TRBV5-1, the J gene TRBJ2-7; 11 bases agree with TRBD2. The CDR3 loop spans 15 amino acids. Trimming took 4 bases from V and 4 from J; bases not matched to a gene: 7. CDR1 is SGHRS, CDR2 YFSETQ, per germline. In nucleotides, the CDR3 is TGCGCCAGCAGCGGAGGGGGACTAGCGGCATACGAGCAGTACTTC. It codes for CASSGGGLAAYEQYF.

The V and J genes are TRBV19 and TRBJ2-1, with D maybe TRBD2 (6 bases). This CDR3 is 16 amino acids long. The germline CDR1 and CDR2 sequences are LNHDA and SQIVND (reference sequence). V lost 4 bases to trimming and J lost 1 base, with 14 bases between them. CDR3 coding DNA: TGTGCCAGTAGTACTTCTATAGCGGTGTCCTACAATGAGCAGTTCTTC. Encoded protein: CASSTSIAVSYNEQFF.

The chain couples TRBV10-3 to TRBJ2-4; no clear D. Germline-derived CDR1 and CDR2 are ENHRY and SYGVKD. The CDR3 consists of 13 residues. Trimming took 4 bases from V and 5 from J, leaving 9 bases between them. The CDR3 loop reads CAISVGAENIQYF. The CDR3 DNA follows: TGTGCCATCAGTGTTGGCGCGGAAAACATTCAGTACTTC.

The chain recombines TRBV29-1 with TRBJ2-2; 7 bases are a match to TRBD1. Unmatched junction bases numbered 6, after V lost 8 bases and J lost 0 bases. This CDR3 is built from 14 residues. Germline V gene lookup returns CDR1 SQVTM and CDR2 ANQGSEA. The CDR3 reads CSIGTASNTGELFF. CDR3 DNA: TGCAGCATTGGGACAGCTTCGAACACCGGGGAGCTGTTTTTT.

CDR3 nucleotide sequence: TGTGCCAGCTCACCGGCTAATGCCGCCTCCGGCTTTTATGGCTACACCTTC. Protein: CASSPANAASGFYGYTF. The rearrangement links TRBV18 to TRBJ1-2; D gene uncertain. CDR1 and CDR2 from the germline V gene are KGHSH and LQKENI. V lost 3 bases and J lost 5, with 22 bases in between. The CDR3 runs 17 residues.

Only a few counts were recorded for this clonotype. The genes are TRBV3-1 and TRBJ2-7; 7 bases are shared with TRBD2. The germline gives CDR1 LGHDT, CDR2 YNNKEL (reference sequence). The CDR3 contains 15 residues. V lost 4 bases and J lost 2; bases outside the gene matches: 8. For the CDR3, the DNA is TGTGCCAGCAGCCGCACGGGCGGGGGAGCCTACGAGCAGTACTTC. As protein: CASSRTGGGAYEQYF.

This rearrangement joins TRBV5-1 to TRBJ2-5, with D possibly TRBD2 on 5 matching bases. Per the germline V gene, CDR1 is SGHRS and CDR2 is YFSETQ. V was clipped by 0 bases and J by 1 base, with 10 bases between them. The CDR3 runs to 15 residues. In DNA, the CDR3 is TGCGCCAGCAGCTTGGGTTCGGGGTCCCAAGAGACCCAGTACTTC. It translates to CASSLGSGSQETQYF.

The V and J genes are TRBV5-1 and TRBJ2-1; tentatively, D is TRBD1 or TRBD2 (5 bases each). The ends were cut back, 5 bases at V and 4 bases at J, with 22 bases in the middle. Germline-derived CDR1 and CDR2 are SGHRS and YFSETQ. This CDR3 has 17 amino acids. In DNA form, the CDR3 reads TGCGCCAGCAGTTTCGAGGGGTCAGGCGGTAGTTACAATGAGCAGTTCTTC. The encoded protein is CASSFEGSGGSYNEQFF.

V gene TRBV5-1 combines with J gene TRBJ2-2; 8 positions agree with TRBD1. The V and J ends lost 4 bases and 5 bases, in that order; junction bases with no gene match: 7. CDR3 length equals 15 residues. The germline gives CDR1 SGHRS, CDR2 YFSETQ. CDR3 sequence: CASSPAGTGTGELFF. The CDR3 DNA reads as TGCGCCAGCAGCCCTGCCGGGACAGGTACCGGGGAGCTGTTTTTT.

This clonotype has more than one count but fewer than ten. CDR3 sequence: CASSAGPTNTGELFF. The CDR3 DNA is TGTGCCAGCAGTGCGGGTCCGACGAACACCGGGGAGCTGTTTTTT. The rearrangement joins TRBV6-1 to TRBJ2-2, with D unclear. Germline V gives CDR1 MNHNS, CDR2 SASEGT. V gave up 4 bases and J gave up 0 bases, with 9 bases separating them. This CDR3 contains 15 residues.

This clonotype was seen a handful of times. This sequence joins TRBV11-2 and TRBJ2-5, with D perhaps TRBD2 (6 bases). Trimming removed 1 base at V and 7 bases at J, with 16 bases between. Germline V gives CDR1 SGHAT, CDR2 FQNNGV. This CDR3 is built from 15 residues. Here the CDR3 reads CASSLASRGYGTQYF. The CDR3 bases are TGTGCCAGCAGCTTAGCCTCCCGGGGGTATGGGACCCAGTACTTC.

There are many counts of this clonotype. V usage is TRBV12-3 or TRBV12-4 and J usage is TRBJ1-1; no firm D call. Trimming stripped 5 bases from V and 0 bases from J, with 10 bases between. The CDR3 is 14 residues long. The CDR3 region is CASSPGLLNTEAFF. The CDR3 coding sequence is TGTGCCAGCAGTCCCGGACTATTGAACACTGAAGCTTTCTTT.

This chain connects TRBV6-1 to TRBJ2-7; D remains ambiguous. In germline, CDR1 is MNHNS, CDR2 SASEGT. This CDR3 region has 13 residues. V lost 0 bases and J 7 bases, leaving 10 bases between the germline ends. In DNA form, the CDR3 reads TGTGCCAGCAGTGAAGCGCCCGGGTTTGAGCAGTACTTC. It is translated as CASSEAPGFEQYF.

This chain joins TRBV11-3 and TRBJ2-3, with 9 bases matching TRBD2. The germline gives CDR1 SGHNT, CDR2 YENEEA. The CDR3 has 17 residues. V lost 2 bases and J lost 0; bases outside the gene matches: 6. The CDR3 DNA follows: TGTGCCAGCAGCTTAATTAGCGGGGGACTAAGCACAGATACGCAGTATTTT. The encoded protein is CASSLISGGLSTDTQYF.

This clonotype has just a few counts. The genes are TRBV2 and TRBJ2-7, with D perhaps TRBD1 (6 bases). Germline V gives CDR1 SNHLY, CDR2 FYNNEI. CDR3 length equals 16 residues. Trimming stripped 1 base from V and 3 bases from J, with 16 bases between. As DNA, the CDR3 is TGTGCCAGCAGTGAAGGGGGCAGGGGTCCCTACTACGAGCAGTACTTC. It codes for CASSEGGRGPYYEQYF.

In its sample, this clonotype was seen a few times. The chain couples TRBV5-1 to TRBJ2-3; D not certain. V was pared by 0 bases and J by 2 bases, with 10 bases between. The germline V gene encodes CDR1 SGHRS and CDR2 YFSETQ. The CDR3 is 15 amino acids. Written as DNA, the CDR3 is TGCGCCAGCAGCTTGGACTCCGAATTCACAGATACGCAGTATTTT. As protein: CASSLDSEFTDTQYF.

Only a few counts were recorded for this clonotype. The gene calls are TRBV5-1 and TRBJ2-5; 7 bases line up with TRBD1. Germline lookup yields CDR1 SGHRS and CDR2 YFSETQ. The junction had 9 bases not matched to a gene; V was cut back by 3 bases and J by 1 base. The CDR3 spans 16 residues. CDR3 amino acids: CASSYPRQGTQETQYF. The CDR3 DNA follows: TGCGCCAGCAGCTACCCGCGACAGGGTACCCAAGAGACCCAGTACTTC.

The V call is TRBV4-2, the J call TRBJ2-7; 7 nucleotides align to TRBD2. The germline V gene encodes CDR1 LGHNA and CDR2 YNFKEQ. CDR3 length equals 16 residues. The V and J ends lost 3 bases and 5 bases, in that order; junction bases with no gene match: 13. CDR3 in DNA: TGTGCCAGCAGCCACCCCTGGCCCAGCGGGGAGGACGAGCAGTACTTC. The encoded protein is CASSHPWPSGEDEQYF.

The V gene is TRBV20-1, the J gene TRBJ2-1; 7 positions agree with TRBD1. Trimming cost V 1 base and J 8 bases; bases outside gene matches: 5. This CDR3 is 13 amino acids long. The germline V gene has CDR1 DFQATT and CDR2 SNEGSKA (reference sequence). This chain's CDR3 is CSARGTTGDEQFF. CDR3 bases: TGCAGTGCTAGAGGAACCACAGGGGATGAGCAGTTCTTC.

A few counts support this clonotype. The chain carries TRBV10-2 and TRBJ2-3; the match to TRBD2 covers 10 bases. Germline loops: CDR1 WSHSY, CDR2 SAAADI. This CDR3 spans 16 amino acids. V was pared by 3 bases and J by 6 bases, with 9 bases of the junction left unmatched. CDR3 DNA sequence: TGCGCCAGCAGTGATCTAGCGGGGGCCCTATGGGATACGCAGTATTTT. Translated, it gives CASSDLAGALWDTQYF.